The sequence of this T cell receptor beta chain was determined in a study of blood T cell repertoires in COVID-19 (dated by TCRdb to the early 2020s). Regarding the complete study: Samples from collaborators originated in the United States, Italy and Spain and spanned both the acute and convalescent phases of COVID-19. Samples were obtained from the ongoing ImmuneRACE study (first 160 participants) and from some 1,200 subjects provided by 6 global collaborators. Nearly every sample came with metadata listing a de-identified subject ID, COVID-19 status, age in years and sex. The dataset comprised deeply sampled blood TCRbeta repertoires from subjects exposed to, actively infected with, or recovered from COVID-19. The material from the prospective study consisted of cDNA or gDNA derived from T cells, B-cell-depleted T cells, or PBMCs. Where available, HLA class I and class II types were obtained from metadata supplied by the sample provider rather than from assay-based typing. The repertoires were released in a freely available public database intended as a resource for research on the immune response to SARS-CoV-2. The full study reports these points: Clinical and demographic metadata were provided uncurated, with the amount varying by source and participant.

This clone has more than one count but fewer than ten. What antigen it recognizes has not been identified. No per-base quality is available; no much larger clone lies one base away. The junction shows trimming of 2 bases on V and 5 bases on J, plus 17 bases between the germline ends. Based on the germline V gene, the CDR1 and CDR2 sequences are SGDLS and YYNGEE. The CDR3 starts with the cysteine, ends with the phenylalanine, and has 15 residues. CDR3 DNA is the only sequence kept; it has 45 bases, read in frame from the first base. TCRbeta CDR3 regions were amplified from genomic DNA using the immunoSEQ Assay, a bias-controlled multiplex PCR. In the source study's methods: Within the assay, amplification of reference gene primers was used to estimate how many nucleated cells each sample contained. To quantify the absolute abundance of each unique TCRbeta CDR3 rearrangement, sequence reads were collapsed and filtered. For each sample, productive Simpson clonality was calculated as the square root of Simpson's diversity index across productive rearrangements. The source is immuneACCESS, and TCRdb retained only in-frame sequences with V and J called. Part of the clones is not carried over; for the studies checked, unresolved V genes explain less than half of this, and the remainder is unexplained. V and J calls and clone size are given by that table; D and trimming were obtained from the DNA. The sample contains under 250,000 clones, around 83% of them found a single time. The ten largest account for approximately 1.3% of the sample.

Enrolling through a virtual design, the prospective study's participants ranged in age from about 18 to 89 years and lived across roughly 24 United States geographic areas. In the prospective study, participants were assigned to cohorts based on the clinical history participants reported in a screening survey and a study questionnaire. Each participant in the prospective study had whole blood, serum and a nasopharyngeal or oropharyngeal swab collected by mobile phlebotomists. Additional blood draws and questionnaires over an approximately 2-month period could optionally be provided by prospective study participants. Before DNA extraction, blood samples from the prospective study were shipped at room temperature or frozen.

Rearrangement joined TRBV9 to TRBJ2-7; the D gene is perhaps TRBD1, from 5 matching bases. The source of this sequence is a woman aged 40-49 years with acute COVID-19. The sample comprised PBMCs or T cells enriched from blood (not recorded which). The nucleotide sequence reads TGTGCCAGCAGCGTGACCGACAGTGTCCTGAACGAGCAGTACTTC. Its protein reads: CASSVTDSVLNEQYF.